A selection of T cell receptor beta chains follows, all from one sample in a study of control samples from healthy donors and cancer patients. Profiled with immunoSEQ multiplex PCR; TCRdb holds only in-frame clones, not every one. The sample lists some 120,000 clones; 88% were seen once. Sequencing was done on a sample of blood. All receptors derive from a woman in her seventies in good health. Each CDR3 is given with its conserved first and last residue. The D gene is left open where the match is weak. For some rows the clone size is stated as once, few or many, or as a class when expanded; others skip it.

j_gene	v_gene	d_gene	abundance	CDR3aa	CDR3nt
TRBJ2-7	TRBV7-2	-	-	CASSLVYRIDEQYF	TGTGCCAGCAGCTTAGTCTATCGCATCGACGAGCAGTACTTC
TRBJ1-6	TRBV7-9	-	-	CASSLGQGALYNSPLHF	TGTGCCAGCAGCCTGGGCCAGGGAGCTCTCTATAATTCACCCCTCCACTTT
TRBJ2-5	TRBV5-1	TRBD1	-	CASSLGALTGKGETQYF	TGCGCCAGCAGCTTGGGGGCCCTGACAGGGAAGGGAGAGACCCAGTACTTC
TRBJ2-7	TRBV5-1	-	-	CASRGSYEQYF	TGCGCCAGCCGCGGGTCCTACGAGCAGTACTTC
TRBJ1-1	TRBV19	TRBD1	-	CASSETGGTEAFF	TGTGCCAGTAGCGAAACAGGGGGCACTGAAGCTTTCTTT
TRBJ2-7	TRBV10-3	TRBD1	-	CAISDYGTGPVYEQYF	TGTGCCATCAGTGACTACGGGACAGGGCCCGTCTACGAGCAGTACTTC
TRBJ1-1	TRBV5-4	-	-	CASSLAAVVTEAFF	TGTGCCAGCAGCTTGGCCGCGGTTGTCACTGAAGCTTTCTTT
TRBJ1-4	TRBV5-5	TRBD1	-	CASSLTRQGTGEKLFF	TGTGCCAGCAGCTTGACCAGACAGGGGACGGGTGAAAAACTGTTTTTT
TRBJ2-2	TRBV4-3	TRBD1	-	CASSQDPPRQGAGTGELFF	TGCGCCAGCAGCCAAGATCCTCCCCGTCAGGGGGCGGGCACCGGGGAGCTGTTTTTT
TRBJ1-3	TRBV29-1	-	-	CSVEDERWGNTIYF	TGCAGCGTTGAGGACGAGCGCTGGGGAAACACCATATATTTT
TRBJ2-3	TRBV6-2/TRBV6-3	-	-	CASSFPRNTQYF	TGTGCCAGCAGCTTCCCCCGGAATACGCAGTATTTT
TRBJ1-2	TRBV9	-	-	CASSVEDGYGYTF	TGTGCCAGCAGCGTAGAGGATGGCTATGGCTACACCTTC
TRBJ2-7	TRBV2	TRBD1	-	CASSGQGAKGEQYF	TGTGCCAGCAGTGGGCAGGGGGCGAAGGGCGAGCAGTACTTC
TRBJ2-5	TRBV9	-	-	CASSVESLTRETQYF	TGTGCCAGCAGCGTAGAGTCCCTCACGCGGGAGACCCAGTACTTC
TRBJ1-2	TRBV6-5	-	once	CASRPRGGGYTF	TGTGCCAGCAGACCAAGGGGGGGAGGCTACACCTTC
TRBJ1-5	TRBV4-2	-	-	CASSQDSGSSQPQHF	TGTGCCAGCAGCCAAGACTCGGGTAGCTCCCAGCCCCAGCATTTT
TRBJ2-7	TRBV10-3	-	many	CAISEYGGANEQYF	TGTGCCATCAGTGAGTACGGGGGCGCGAACGAGCAGTACTTC
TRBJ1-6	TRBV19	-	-	CASTYGSRVYNSPLHF	TGTGCCAGTACGTACGGGAGTAGGGTTTATAATTCACCCCTCCACTTT
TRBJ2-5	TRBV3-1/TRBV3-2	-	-	CASSQGETQYF	TGTGCCAGCAGCCAGGGGGAGACCCAGTACTTC
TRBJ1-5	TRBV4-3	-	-	CASSQEVKANQPQHF	TGCGCCAGCAGCCAAGAGGTTAAGGCCAATCAGCCCCAGCATTTT
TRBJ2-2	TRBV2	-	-	CASRADRDTGELFF	TGTGCCAGCAGGGCGGACAGAGACACCGGGGAGCTGTTTTTT
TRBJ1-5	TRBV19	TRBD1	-	CASRIQTGPGQPQHF	TGTGCCAGTAGAATCCAGACAGGGCCAGGGCAGCCCCAGCATTTT
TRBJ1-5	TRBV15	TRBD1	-	CATRKQGIYSNQPQHF	TGTGCCACCAGGAAACAGGGGATCTATAGCAATCAGCCCCAGCATTTT
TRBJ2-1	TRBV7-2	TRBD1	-	CASSLAVQGAGNEQFF	TGTGCCAGCAGCTTAGCAGTACAGGGGGCGGGTAATGAGCAGTTCTTC
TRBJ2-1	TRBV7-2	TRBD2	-	CASSRRTSGPVGDEQFF	TGTGCCAGCAGCAGGAGGACTAGCGGGCCCGTCGGGGATGAGCAGTTCTTC
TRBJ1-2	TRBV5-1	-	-	CASSSYGRTNYGYTF	TGCGCCAGCAGCTCCTACGGACGGACTAACTATGGCTACACCTTC
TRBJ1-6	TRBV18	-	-	CASSQKNSPLHF	TGTGCCAGCTCACAAAAAAATTCACCCCTCCACTTT
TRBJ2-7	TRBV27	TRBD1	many	CASSLEGQGAEEQYF	TGTGCCAGCAGTTTAGAGGGACAGGGGGCGGAAGAGCAGTACTTC